This TCR beta chain was found in a study of OX40 agonist ivuxolimab in advanced cancers. Between the trimmed V and J ends, which lost 5 bases and 1 base, there was a span of 11 bases. This CDR3 has 14 residues. The germline V gene has CDR1 MNHEY and CDR2 SMNVEV (reference sequence). Libraries were prepared by immunoSEQ multiplex PCR; TCRdb keeps only in-frame clonotypes and omits some of them. This sample has some 73,000 clones, with 85% to 90% found just once. The sequencing used CD4+ or CD8+ T cells sorted from blood, collected in a trial of the OX40 agonist ivuxolimab. The receptor comes from an adult with an advanced solid tumor such as melanoma, head and neck, liver or kidney cancer. The chain couples TRBV27 to TRBJ1-1; perhaps TRBD1 as D (5 bases). The CDR3 is CASSLQDPNTEAFF. DNA for the CDR3: TGTGCCAGCAGTCTACAGGACCCGAACACTGAAGCTTTCTTT.